The 9 T cell receptor beta chains reported below all come from one sample, sequenced in a study of CD8 T cells in ankylosing spondylitis. A single record per CDR3 protein comes from TCRdb applying MiXCR to the 5' RACE reads. Of about 100,000 distinct CDR3 sequences listed, less than 25% were seen once; the top ten hold around 12%. The sample was synovial fluid, either unsorted or a sorted T cell fraction (not recorded which). The receptors shown here come from a male donor with ankylosing spondylitis.

The gene calls are TRBV19 and TRBJ1-2; 7 positions match TRBD1. The CDR3 spans 17 residues. The germline CDR1 and CDR2 sequences are LNHDA and SQIVND (reference sequence). V gave up 7 bases and J gave up 8 bases; unmatched junction bases: 22. The CDR3 DNA reads as TGTGCCAGTACCCCTGGGGGGACAGTCGGGCGGTATGACGGCTACACCTTC. Translation: CASTPGGTVGRYDGYTF.

The chain couples TRBV7-9 to TRBJ2-7; D is ambiguous. CDR3 length: 11 amino acids. Trimming cost V 1 base and J 6 bases, with 4 bases left between them. Germline assignment: CDR1 SEHNR and CDR2 FQNEAQ (reference sequence). The CDR3: CASSLVSEQYF. The CDR3 nucleotides read TGTGCCAGCAGCTTAGTTTCCGAGCAGTACTTC.

The chain is built from TRBV7-2 and TRBJ2-3; either TRBD1 or TRBD2 may fit D (5 bases each). CDR3 length: 15 residues. V was shortened by 1 base and J by 5 bases, with 13 bases between the two germline ends. Germline CDR1 reads SGHTA; CDR2 reads FQGNSA. CDR3 sequence: CASSLGVQRGDTQYF. The CDR3 bases are TGTGCCAGCAGCTTAGGGGTCCAGAGGGGAGATACGCAGTATTTT.

This clonotype was seen at least ten times. DNA of the CDR3: TGTGCCAGCAGCCTAGGACAGAGCACAGATACGCAGTATTTT. Protein sequence: CASSLGQSTDTQYF. The chain couples TRBV11-2 to TRBJ2-3; possibly TRBD1 for D (6 bases). CDR1 is SGHAT, CDR2 FQNNGV, per germline. The CDR3 consists of 14 residues. V was pared by 5 bases and J by 0 bases, with 9 bases between.

This clonotype came up a few times. The chain recombines TRBV7-9 with TRBJ2-2, with D hard to call. The CDR3 is 14 amino acids. The germline CDR1 and CDR2 sequences are SEHNR and FQNEAQ (reference sequence). V lost 5 bases, J lost 3 bases, and 10 bases lay in between. CDR3 in DNA: TGTGCCAGCAGCCCTACGAAACACACCGGGGAGCTGTTTTTT. Residues: CASSPTKHTGELFF.

V gene TRBV30 combines with J gene TRBJ2-2, with 8 bases aligning to TRBD2. The trim removed 6 bases at V and 6 bases at J, leaving 9 bases unmatched. Germline V lookup: CDR1 GTSNPN, CDR2 SVGIG (reference sequence). CDR3 length: 14 residues. Here the CDR3 reads CACSPGLESGELFF. In DNA, the CDR3 is TGTGCCTGCTCTCCGGGACTAGAGTCCGGGGAGCTGTTTTTT.

A single count supports this clonotype. The chain has TRBV20-1 and TRBJ2-3; 12 positions agree with TRBD2. The germline V gene encodes CDR1 DFQATT and CDR2 SNEGSKA (reference sequence). The CDR3 totals 13 residues. This chain's CDR3 is CRTGLAGTDTQYF. The CDR3 bases are TGCAGGACCGGACTAGCGGGAACAGATACGCAGTATTTT.

This chain uses TRBV5-5 with TRBJ2-3, with D possibly matching TRBD2 (5 bases). V was trimmed by 4 bases and J by 3 bases, leaving 21 bases between them. The CDR3 spans 17 residues. Looked up from germline, CDR1 is SGHKS and CDR2 is YYEKEE (reference sequence). The CDR3 DNA follows: TGTGCCAGCAGCCCGGGGAGAGGGTTCAAGTCTACAGATACGCAGTATTTT. It encodes CASSPGRGFKSTDTQYF.

This chain connects TRBV7-2 to TRBJ2-5, with no clear D. V was trimmed by 5 bases and J by 5 bases, leaving 15 bases between them. Germline CDR1 is SGHTA and CDR2 is FQGNSA. The CDR3 length is 14 residues. CDR3 protein: CASSPGWGPETQYF. The CDR3 DNA is TGTGCCAGCAGCCCCGGATGGGGTCCGGAGACCCAGTACTTC.